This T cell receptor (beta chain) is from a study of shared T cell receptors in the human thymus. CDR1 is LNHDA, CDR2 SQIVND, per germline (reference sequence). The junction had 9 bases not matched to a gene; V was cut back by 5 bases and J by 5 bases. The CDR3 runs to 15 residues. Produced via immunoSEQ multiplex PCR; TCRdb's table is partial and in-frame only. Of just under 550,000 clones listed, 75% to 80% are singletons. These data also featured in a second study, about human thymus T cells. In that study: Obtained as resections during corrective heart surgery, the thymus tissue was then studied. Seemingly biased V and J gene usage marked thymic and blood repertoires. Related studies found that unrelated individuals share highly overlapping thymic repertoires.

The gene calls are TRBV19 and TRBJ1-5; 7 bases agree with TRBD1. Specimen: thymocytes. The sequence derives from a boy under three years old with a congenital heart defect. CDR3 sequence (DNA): TGTGCCAGTAGTGCCAGACAGGGCCCCCATCAGCCCCAGCATTTT. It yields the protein CASSARQGPHQPQHF. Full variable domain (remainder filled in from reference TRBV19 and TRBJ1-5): DGGITQSPKYLFRKEGQNVTLSCEQNLNHDAMYWYRQDPGQGLRLIYYSQIVNDFQKGDIAEGYSVSREKKESFPLTVTSAQKNPTAFYLCASSARQGPHQPQHFGDGTRLSIL.